Each of the 30 T cell receptor beta chains below was sequenced from the same sample in a study of T-cell memory formation after mild COVID-19. A single record per CDR3 protein comes from TCRdb applying MiXCR to the 5' RACE reads. The sample lists around 510,000 distinct CDR3 sequences, approximately 21% occurring once. The sample taken for sequencing was PBMCs or a T cell subset sorted from them (not recorded which). These receptors were obtained from an adult woman who had mild COVID-19 (a few samples of this study predate the infection). Cell type and time point are not known.

This clonotype was seen more than once but under ten times. The chain carries TRBV5-1 and TRBJ2-7; tentatively, D is TRBD1 (6 bases). The CDR3 has 12 residues. The V gene's germline CDR1 is SGHRS and CDR2 YFSETQ. Trimming cost V 4 bases and J 6 bases, with 11 bases left between them. The CDR3 protein is CASSDTGTEQYF. CDR3 sequence (DNA): TGCGCCAGCAGCGATACAGGGACCGAGCAGTACTTC. Drawing the rest from reference TRBV5-1 and TRBJ2-7, the complete variable domain is KAGVTQTPRYLIKTRGQQVTLSCSPISGHRSVSWYQQTPGQGLQFLFEYFSETQRNKGNFPGRFSGRQFSNSRSEMNVSTLELGDSALYLCASSDTGTEQYFGPGTRLTVT.

This clonotype has just a few counts. This rearrangement joins TRBV30 to TRBJ2-1; D gene uncertain. Germline V gene data show CDR1 as GTSNPN and CDR2 as SVGIG (reference sequence). V was pared by 0 bases and J by 5 bases, with 11 bases between. This CDR3 is built from 14 residues. The CDR3 spells CAWSVVDRDNEQFF. CDR3 in DNA: TGTGCCTGGAGTGTAGTGGATCGAGACAATGAGCAGTTCTTC.

J is TRBJ1-5 and V is TRBV20-1; unclear D gene. This CDR3 is 17 amino acids long. V was clipped by 0 bases and J by 2 bases, with 17 bases between them. Germline-derived CDR1 and CDR2 are DFQATT and SNEGSKA (reference sequence). CDR3 nucleotides: TGCAGTGCTAGAGACGCCTCGGTGGGTTGGCGCAATCAGCCCCAGCATTTT. Its protein product is CSARDASVGWRNQPQHF.

The chain has TRBV4-1 and TRBJ2-7; TRBD2 matches at 11 bases. Germline trimming cut 1 base from V and 2 bases from J; bases unmatched to any gene: 10. CDR1 is MGHRA and CDR2 is YSYEKL in the germline V gene. The CDR3 consists of 18 residues. The CDR3 loop reads CASSQVPSGRTYAYEQYF. As DNA, the CDR3 is TGCGCCAGCAGCCAAGTCCCTAGCGGGAGGACCTACGCCTACGAGCAGTACTTC.

J is TRBJ1-1 and V is TRBV3-1; 8 bases are a match to TRBD1. The germline CDR1 and CDR2 sequences are LGHDT and YNNKEL (reference sequence). Germline trimming cut 7 bases from V and 1 base from J; bases unmatched to any gene: 11. This CDR3 comprises 16 residues. CDR3: CASNLGTRGPNTEAFF. As DNA, the CDR3 is TGTGCCAGCAACCTCGGGACCAGGGGGCCGAACACTGAAGCTTTCTTT.

The chain couples TRBV11-3 to TRBJ2-4; possibly TRBD2 for D (6 bases). In germline, CDR1 is SGHNT, CDR2 YENEEA. This CDR3 spans 13 amino acids. With 3 bases removed from V and 7 bases from J, the gap between germline ends came to 10 bases. CDR3 protein: CASSFRDLNIQYF. The CDR3 nucleotides are TGTGCCAGCAGCTTCCGGGACTTGAACATTCAGTACTTC.

The chain combines TRBV6-1 with TRBJ2-7; 7 bases map to TRBD1. Trimming took 8 bases from V and 1 from J; bases not matched to a gene: 5. Per germline, CDR1 MNHNS and CDR2 SASEGT. CDR3 length: 13 amino acids. CDR3 amino acids: CASLHRGSYEQYF. CDR3 in DNA: TGTGCCAGCTTACACAGGGGTTCCTACGAGCAGTACTTC.

This chain uses TRBV12-3 or TRBV12-4 with TRBJ2-1; D not resolved. There are 16 residues in the CDR3. Trimming cost V 3 bases and J 0 bases, with 12 bases left between them. CDR3 DNA sequence: TGTGCCAGCAGTTTGGGTCTGGACCCCTCCTACAATGAGCAGTTCTTC. It encodes CASSLGLDPSYNEQFF.

V usage is TRBV6-1 and J usage is TRBJ1-5, with 9 bases identical to TRBD1. V was pared by 5 bases and J by 0 bases, with 14 bases of the junction left unmatched. Germline loops: CDR1 MNHNS, CDR2 SASEGT. This CDR3 is built from 19 residues. The CDR3 DNA reads TGTGCCAGCAGTAGCTACAGGGGGCGCCGCTCCGTTAGCAATCAGCCCCAGCATTTT. Its translation: CASSSYRGRRSVSNQPQHF.

This clonotype occurred a few times. V gene TRBV2 combines with J gene TRBJ2-2; a weak D match, TRBD2 (5 bases). V was pared by 2 bases and J by 4 bases, with 14 bases between. This CDR3 is 16 amino acids long. The V gene's germline CDR1 is SNHLY and CDR2 FYNNEI. In DNA, the CDR3 is TGTGCCAGCAGTGAATTAGGGTTTGCGGGCACCGGGGAGCTGTTTTTT. Protein sequence: CASSELGFAGTGELFF.

This clonotype was observed a few times. The gene calls are TRBV24-1 and TRBJ2-7; D is possibly TRBD1 or TRBD2 (6 bases each). Deletions cut 1 base from V and 4 bases from J, with 13 bases between. The CDR3 is 15 amino acids. Germline V gives CDR1 KGHDR, CDR2 SFDVKD. The CDR3 here is CATSDFNGGRYEQYF. The DNA for the CDR3 is TGTGCCACCAGTGATTTCAACGGGGGCAGGTACGAGCAGTACTTC.

In this sample, this clonotype turned up a few times. The chain couples TRBV3-1 to TRBJ2-1; D possibly corresponds to TRBD2 (6 bases). The CDR3 is 15 residues long. V was cut by 1 base and J by 1 base, with 8 bases left in between. Germline CDR1 reads LGHDT; CDR2 reads YNNKEL (reference sequence). Here the CDR3 reads CASSQAGVSYNEQFF. CDR3 sequence (DNA): TGTGCCAGCAGCCAAGCGGGAGTGTCCTACAATGAGCAGTTCTTC.

This clonotype came up many times. For the CDR3, the DNA is TGTGCCAGCAGCCAGGGGCGCTTGAACACCGGGGAGCTGTTTTTT. Translation: CASSQGRLNTGELFF. The chain employs TRBV14 and TRBJ2-2; possible D gene TRBD1, 5 bases. CDR3 size: 15 residues. Trimming pared 3 bases from V and 1 base from J, leaving 9 bases between. Looked up from germline, CDR1 is SGHDN and CDR2 is FVKESK.

This clonotype was seen repeatedly, ten times or more. This rearrangement joins TRBV6-6 to TRBJ2-7; TRBD2 matches 16 bases. Germline CDR1 MNHNY, CDR2 SVGAGI (reference sequence). The J segment lost 1 base and the V segment lost 2 bases, leaving 2 bases of the junction unmatched. The CDR3 extends over 17 amino acids. In DNA form, the CDR3 reads TGTGCCAGCAGTTACGGGACTAGCGGGGGGGCTTCCTACGAGCAGTACTTC. Protein sequence: CASSYGTSGGASYEQYF.

This clonotype has a handful of counts. The chain has TRBV7-9 and TRBJ2-1, with 9 positions matching TRBD2. Looked up from germline, CDR1 is SEHNR and CDR2 is FQNEAQ (reference sequence). The CDR3 extends over 21 amino acids. V lost 3 bases to trimming and J lost 0 bases; unmatched junction nucleotides: 18. Here the CDR3 DNA reads TGTGCCAGCAGCTTCCCGAAAGCCGGACTAGCGTCAACCATCTCCTACAATGAGCAGTTCTTC. Translating it yields CASSFPKAGLASTISYNEQFF.

In this sample, this clonotype turned up once. The V call is TRBV12-3 or TRBV12-4, the J call TRBJ2-3; 16 bases fit TRBD2. This CDR3 is built from 15 residues. V dropped 7 bases and J dropped 10; count of bases not matched to a gene: 8. In nucleotides, the CDR3 is TGTGCCAGCAAGGGGACTAGCGGGGGGGCCCGTCCGCAGTATTTT. Translated, it gives CASKGTSGGARPQYF.

The V and J genes are TRBV20-1 and TRBJ2-7, with TRBD2 matching over 16 bases. Trimming at V came to 5 bases and at J to 7 bases, leaving 8 bases not matched to a gene. The CDR3 spans 15 residues. The germline V gene has CDR1 DFQATT and CDR2 SNEGSKA (reference sequence). CDR3 coding DNA: TGCAGTGCTGAGGGACTAGCGGGAGGGCCGGGGGAGCAGTACTTC. Its protein product is CSAEGLAGGPGEQYF.

This sequence joins TRBV10-3 and TRBJ2-3; possible D gene TRBD2, 7 bases. The germline V gene has CDR1 ENHRY and CDR2 SYGVKD. V was cut by 8 bases and J by 1 base, with 13 bases left in between. The CDR3 runs to 14 residues. CDR3 amino acids: CAIGGGQRTDTQYF. The CDR3, as DNA: TGTGCCATCGGCGGGGGCCAGCGCACAGATACGCAGTATTTT.

This chain connects TRBV11-3 to TRBJ1-1; the D is unclear. The CDR3 extends over 13 amino acids. CDR1 is SGHNT, CDR2 YENEEA, per germline. The V and J ends lost 0 bases and 6 bases respectively, with 8 bases between them. CDR3 coding DNA: TGTGCCAGCAGCTTAGATAGGATAGCTGAAGCTTTCTTT. Translation: CASSLDRIAEAFF.

In this sample, this clonotype turned up a few times. The chain joins TRBV30 to TRBJ1-2, with D hard to call. V was shortened by 2 bases and J by 0 bases, with 7 bases between the two germline ends. CDR1 and CDR2 (germline): GTSNPN, SVGIG (reference sequence). This CDR3 has 13 residues. The DNA for the CDR3 is TGTGCCTGGAGTATCCAGGCTAACTATGGCTACACCTTC. Translated, it gives CAWSIQANYGYTF.

This clonotype was recorded many times. The rearrangement uses TRBV29-1 and TRBJ1-1, with D uncertain. Germline V gene sequence: CDR1 SQVTM, CDR2 ANQGSEA. The CDR3 runs to 14 residues. V gave up 2 bases and J gave up 5 bases, with 15 bases separating them. The CDR3 DNA follows: TGCAGCGTTGAAAAGCCGTCTCGATCTACTGAAGCTTTCTTT. Translation: CSVEKPSRSTEAFF.

To note about this clonotype: This may be a read error, as it is one base from a much larger clone. The chain couples TRBV7-2 to TRBJ2-6; D unclear. Germline CDR1 reads SGHTA; CDR2 reads FQGNSA. The CDR3 has 13 residues. The germline V and J ends were trimmed by 3 bases and 3 bases, with 3 bases remaining between them. CDR3 sequence (DNA): TGTGCCAGCAGCTTTCGTGGGGCCAACGTCCTGACTTTC. It codes for CASSFRGANVLTF. Full variable domain (outside the CDR3, taken from reference TRBV7-2 and TRBJ2-6): GAGVSQSPSNKVTEKGKDVELRCDPISGHTALYWYRQSLGQGLEFLIYFQGNSAPDKSGLPSDRFSAERTGGSVSTLTIQRTQQEDSAVYLCASSFRGANVLTFGAGSRLTVL.

This clonotype has a count of ten or more. V gene TRBV5-5 combines with J gene TRBJ2-1, with TRBD2 matching over 7 bases. From germline, CDR1 is SGHKS and CDR2 YYEKEE (reference sequence). The J segment lost 0 bases and the V segment lost 1 base, leaving 7 bases of the junction unmatched. This CDR3 contains 17 residues. The CDR3 reads CASSLLGGDSSYNEQFF. Written as DNA, the CDR3 is TGTGCCAGCAGCTTGTTGGGAGGGGACTCCTCCTACAATGAGCAGTTCTTC.

The chain uses TRBV9 and TRBJ2-2; D unclear. Trimming removed 3 bases at V and 6 bases at J, with 12 bases between. Germline V gene data show CDR1 as SGDLS and CDR2 as YYNGEE. This CDR3 contains 14 residues. The CDR3 coding sequence is TGTGCCAGCAGCGCCTCCTCCGGGCCCGGGGAGCTGTTTTTT. It is translated as CASSASSGPGELFF.

Ten or more counts support this clonotype. The genes are TRBV5-5 and TRBJ1-5; possibly TRBD1 for D (5 bases). CDR1 is SGHKS, CDR2 YYEKEE, per germline (reference sequence). This CDR3 is 16 amino acids long. V was trimmed by 0 bases and J by 2 bases, leaving 12 bases between them. The CDR3 is CASSLGGAGGNQPQHF. The CDR3 DNA sequence: TGTGCCAGCAGCTTGGGTGGGGCCGGGGGCAATCAGCCCCAGCATTTT.

As DNA, the CDR3 is TGTGCCAGCAGAGGCACGGGAACCGTCCCGAAGGAGCAGTTCTTC. Encoded protein: CASRGTGTVPKEQFF. The rearrangement joins TRBV2 to TRBJ2-1; a weak D match, TRBD2 (5 bases). V lost 6 bases to trimming and J lost 10 bases, with 22 bases between them. In germline, CDR1 is SNHLY, CDR2 FYNNEI. CDR3 size: 15 residues.

In its sample, this clonotype was seen many times. One junction end does not reproduce the germline sequence, and a read error may be involved. The CDR3 nucleotides read TGTGCCAGCAGTCCCCGTGTTAGCAGAGATACGCAGTATTTT. It codes for CASSPRVSRDTQYF. The rearrangement uses TRBV27 and TRBJ2-3; no clear D. There are 14 residues in the CDR3. In germline, CDR1 is MNHEY, CDR2 SMNVEV (reference sequence).

In this sample, this clonotype turned up many times. The chain recombines TRBV6-1 with TRBJ2-1, with unresolved D. Trimming left V 0 bases short and J 6 bases short, with 15 bases between. Germline CDR1 reads MNHNS; CDR2 reads SASEGT. CDR3 length: 16 amino acids. The CDR3 DNA reads TGTGCCAGCAGTGAAGCGTCAGTGGCAGTTAGCAATGAGCAGTTCTTC. It specifies CASSEASVAVSNEQFF.

The J gene is TRBJ2-3, the V gene TRBV3-1, with a possible D match to TRBD2 (5 bases). Trimming removed 3 bases from V and 0 bases from J, with 16 bases in between. The germline gives CDR1 LGHDT, CDR2 YNNKEL (reference sequence). The CDR3 loop spans 17 amino acids. CDR3 loop: CASSHLQPSGSTDTQYF. CDR3 sequence (DNA): TGTGCCAGCAGCCACCTCCAGCCGAGCGGTAGCACAGATACGCAGTATTTT.

V is TRBV7-8 and J is TRBJ2-1, with 9 bases fitting TRBD2. With V trimmed by 2 bases and J by 0 bases, 11 bases remained unmatched. CDR3 length: 19 residues. CDR1 SGHVS and CDR2 FQNEAQ come from the germline V gene. This chain's CDR3 is CASSLRIAGVGGSYNEQFF. CDR3 nucleotides: TGTGCCAGCAGCTTAAGAATAGCGGGAGTAGGAGGCTCCTACAATGAGCAGTTCTTC.